This paragraph covers one TCR beta chain sequence. Mismatch with germline at one junction end may stem from a read error. The data are from a study of blood T cell repertoires in COVID-19. Study information: Acute and convalescent COVID-19 samples came from the United States, Italy and Spain. Sources were T cells, B-cell-depleted T cells, or PBMCs; the material itself was cDNA or gDNA.

Authors' methods: Amplification of reference gene primers was used by the study to estimate nucleated cell counts. Clones were read by immunoSEQ multiplex PCR, and TCRdb kept only the in-frame ones, dropping some. V and J calls and clone size are as listed in that table; D and trimming were resolved from the DNA. The table has approximately 13,000 clones, 60% to 75% seen once. The CDR3 covers 14 residues. Per the germline V gene, CDR1 is MNHEY and CDR2 is SMNVEV (reference sequence). The clonotype comes from a man between 70 and 80 years old with acute or convalescent COVID-19. The material sequenced was peripheral blood. The chain uses TRBV27 and TRBJ1-4; D is ambiguous. CDR3 DNA sequence: TGTGTCAGCAGTTTCAAAGGGAGCGGTGAAAAACTGTTTTTT. It translates to CVSSFKGSGEKLFF.